The 27 T cell receptor beta chains reported below all come from one sample, sequenced in a study of blood T cell repertoires in COVID-19 (dated by TCRdb to the early 2020s). The library came from the immunoSEQ multiplex PCR assay. TCRdb holds this immuneACCESS table with in-frame rearrangements only. Some clones are missing; in checked studies, unresolved V genes explain under half, and the rest has no known cause. This sample holds 97,000 or so clones; about 80% were observed only once. Clones ranked in the top ten supply roughly a tenth of the sample. Source material: peripheral blood. These TCRs come from a man aged 65 to 79 with acute or convalescent COVID-19.

This chain joins TRBV7-2 and TRBJ2-3; the D gene is possibly TRBD2 (6 bases). V lost 1 base and J 0 bases, leaving 14 bases between the germline ends. The CDR3 has 17 amino acids. Looked up from germline, CDR1 is SGHTA and CDR2 is FQGNSA. CDR3 nucleotide sequence: TGTGCCAGCAGCTTAGGGGCGGCGGGGACTAGCACAGATACGCAGTATTTT. This translates into CASSLGAAGTSTDTQYF.

The chain joins TRBV14 to TRBJ2-7; 10 bases are shared with TRBD2. V lost 0 bases and J lost 4; bases outside the gene matches: 3. From germline, CDR1 is SGHDN and CDR2 FVKESK. There are 15 residues in the CDR3. Written as DNA, the CDR3 is TGTGCCAGCAGCCAAGAAGCGGGAGGGCCGTACGAGCAGTACTTC. Its translation: CASSQEAGGPYEQYF.

This sequence joins TRBV12-3 or TRBV12-4 and TRBJ1-1; 8 bases match TRBD1. V lost 5 bases and J lost 8; bases outside the gene matches: 4. This CDR3 region has 12 residues. DNA of the CDR3: TGTGCCAGCAGTACAGGGACAGGCGAAGCTTTCTTT. Its translation: CASSTGTGEAFF.

The J gene is TRBJ1-1, the V gene TRBV12-3 or TRBV12-4; D perhaps matches TRBD1 (5 bases). Trimming pared 2 bases from V and 11 bases from J, leaving 15 bases between. The CDR3 loop spans 13 amino acids. The CDR3 DNA sequence: TGTGCCAGCAGTTTACAGGGCACGGTGGAGGCTTTCTTT. This sequence encodes CASSLQGTVEAFF.

The CDR3 here is CASSSPVRQVQPQHF. As DNA, the CDR3 is TGTGCCAGCAGTTCTCCGGTTAGACAAGTTCAGCCCCAGCATTTT. This chain connects TRBV6-5 to TRBJ1-5; D not resolved. This CDR3 region has 15 residues. CDR1 and CDR2 (germline): MNHEY, SVGAGI. With 4 bases removed from V and 6 bases from J, the gap between germline ends came to 16 bases.

The chain employs TRBV15 and TRBJ2-7; maybe TRBD1 (6 bases). Trimming left V 1 base short and J 3 bases short, with 13 bases between. The CDR3 runs 15 residues. Germline CDR1 LNHNV, CDR2 YYDKDF (reference sequence). The CDR3 protein is CATSRGTGFGYEQYF. In DNA, the CDR3 is TGTGCCACCAGCAGAGGAACAGGGTTTGGCTACGAGCAGTACTTC.

The rearrangement uses TRBV7-9 and TRBJ1-1, with TRBD1 matching 7 bases. Per the germline V gene, CDR1 is SEHNR and CDR2 is FQNEAQ (reference sequence). The length of the CDR3 is 13 residues. With V trimmed by 1 base and J by 6 bases, 2 bases remained unmatched. CDR3 sequence: CASSLVGGSEAFF. CDR3 nucleotide sequence: TGTGCCAGCAGCTTAGTAGGGGGCTCTGAAGCTTTCTTT.

The rearrangement uses TRBV7-9 and TRBJ2-1, with 8 bases matching TRBD1. Germline values: CDR1 SEHNR, CDR2 FQNEAQ (reference sequence). The CDR3 sequence is 15 residues long. Germline trimming cut 6 bases from V and 10 bases from J; bases unmatched to any gene: 14. CDR3 loop: CASSPRNQGAGEQFF. In nucleotides, the CDR3 is TGTGCCAGCAGTCCAAGAAATCAGGGGGCAGGGGAGCAGTTCTTC. The full variable domain, rest sourced from reference TRBV7-9 and TRBJ2-1, is DTGVSQNPRHKITKRGQNVTFRCDPISEHNRLYWYRQTLGQGPEFLTYFQNEAQLEKSRLLSDRFSAERPKGSFSTLEIQRTEQGDSAMYLCASSPRNQGAGEQFFGPGTRLTVL.

This chain uses TRBV5-4 with TRBJ2-7; possibly TRBD2 for D (7 bases). Germline lookup yields CDR1 SGHNT and CDR2 YYREEE (reference sequence). The CDR3 is made up of 15 amino acids. V shed 4 bases and J shed 0 bases, with 14 bases lying between them. CDR3 nucleotides: TGTGCCAGCAGCGGGGAGGGGGGAAACTCCTACGAGCAGTACTTC. It yields the protein CASSGEGGNSYEQYF.

The J gene is TRBJ2-7, the V gene TRBV5-6; TRBD1 matches 8 bases. After removal of 4 bases from V and 5 bases from J, the junction contained 2 bases not matched to a gene. The length of the CDR3 is 12 residues. Germline assignment: CDR1 SGHDT and CDR2 YYEEEE. The CDR3 nucleotides are TGTGCCAGCAGCCAGGACAGGGACGAGCAGTACTTC. Translating it yields CASSQDRDEQYF.

The J gene is TRBJ1-6, the V gene TRBV2, with D possibly TRBD1 on 5 matching bases. This CDR3 comprises 15 residues. V was pared by 3 bases and J by 7 bases, with 13 bases between. CDR1 and CDR2 from the germline V gene are SNHLY and FYNNEI. This CDR3 is CASSDQGQANSPLHF. CDR3 nucleotide sequence: TGTGCCAGCAGTGACCAGGGTCAGGCAAATTCACCCCTCCACTTT. The variable domain in full, with the rest retrieved from reference TRBV2 and TRBJ1-6, is EPEVTQTPSHQVTQMGQEVILRCVPISNHLYFYWYRQILGQKVEFLVSFYNNEISEKSEIFDDQFSVERPDGSNFTLKIRSTKLEDSAMYFCASSDQGQANSPLHFGNGTRLTVT.

This chain links TRBV6-2 or TRBV6-3 with TRBJ2-1; D might be TRBD2 (7 bases). Per the germline V gene, CDR1 is MNHEY and CDR2 is SVGEGT. V lost 6 bases and J lost 3, with 21 bases in between. CDR3 length: 17 residues. The CDR3 bases are TGTGCCAGCAGCCGCCGTGGGGGGGCAGGACACTACAATGAGCAGTTCTTC. Protein product: CASSRRGGAGHYNEQFF.

This sequence joins TRBV2 and TRBJ1-5; 9 nucleotides agree with TRBD1. The germline V gene has CDR1 SNHLY and CDR2 FYNNEI. The J segment lost 6 bases and the V segment lost 8 bases, leaving 8 bases of the junction unmatched. There are 14 residues in the CDR3. CDR3 amino acids: CASSPGQGFQPQHF. CDR3 coding DNA: TGTGCCAGCTCCCCGGGACAGGGCTTTCAGCCCCAGCATTTT.

This clone was counted only a few times. The CDR3 sequence is CASTLGVAGNNEQFF. The CDR3, as DNA: TGTGCCAGCACCCTAGGGGTAGCGGGAAACAATGAGCAGTTCTTC. The V and J genes are TRBV28 and TRBJ2-1, with TRBD2 matching over 8 bases. Unmatched junction bases numbered 10, after V lost 7 bases and J lost 5 bases. This CDR3 has 15 amino acids. Looked up from germline, CDR1 is MDHEN and CDR2 is SYDVKM. Based on the CDR3 plus reference TRBV28 and TRBJ2-1, the full variable domain is DVKVTQSSRYLVKRTGEKVFLECVQDMDHENMFWYRQDPGLGLRLIYFSYDVKMKEKGDIPEGYSVSREKKERFSLILESASTNQTSMYLCASTLGVAGNNEQFFGPGTRLTVL.

The chain joins TRBV6-1 to TRBJ1-2; the match to TRBD1 covers 7 bases. The V gene's germline CDR1 is MNHNS and CDR2 SASEGT. The CDR3 covers 14 residues. V lost 0 bases to trimming and J lost 8 bases; unmatched junction nucleotides: 6. CDR3 nucleotides: TGTGCCAGCAGTGAAGCCAGACAGGGTTCCGGCTACACCTTC. It yields the protein CASSEARQGSGYTF.

The CDR3 DNA follows: TGTGCCAGCAGCTATCGGTTCGGCACAGATACGCAGTATTTT. Translating gives CASSYRFGTDTQYF. The rearrangement uses TRBV13 and TRBJ2-3, with D unresolved. This CDR3 contains 14 residues. Trimming stripped 4 bases from V and 1 base from J, with 9 bases between. The germline V gene encodes CDR1 PRHDT and CDR2 FYEKMQ (reference sequence). The complete variable domain, with remaining parts taken from reference TRBV13 and TRBJ2-3, reads AAGVIQSPRHLIKEKRETATLKCYPIPRHDTVYWYQQGPGQDPQFLISFYEKMQSDKGSIPDRFSAQQFSDYHSELNMSSLELGDSALYFCASSYRFGTDTQYFGPGTRLTVL.

The V and J genes are TRBV10-1 and TRBJ2-5; D may be TRBD1 (7 bases). The V and J ends lost 4 bases and 0 bases respectively, with 18 bases between them. The CDR3 is 17 residues long. Germline assignment: CDR1 WNHNN and CDR2 SYGVQD (reference sequence). The CDR3 sequence: CASSAPAGQRDQETQYF. The CDR3 DNA reads TGCGCCAGCAGTGCTCCGGCGGGACAGCGGGACCAAGAGACCCAGTACTTC.

The V and J genes are TRBV9 and TRBJ2-7; maybe TRBD1 (6 bases). The CDR3 length is 15 residues. CDR1 is SGDLS and CDR2 is YYNGEE in the germline V gene. Trimming took off 0 bases at V and 4 bases at J, with 14 bases between the two ends. CDR3 region: CASSVDQGRDYEQYF. CDR3 sequence (DNA): TGTGCCAGCAGCGTAGACCAGGGGCGCGATTACGAGCAGTACTTC. Full variable domain (remainder filled in from reference TRBV9 and TRBJ2-7): DSGVTQTPKHLITATGQRVTLRCSPRSGDLSVYWYQQSLDQGLQFLIQYYNGEERAKGNILERFSAQQFPDLHSELNLSSLELGDSALYFCASSVDQGRDYEQYFGPGTRLTVT.

The V gene is TRBV5-8, the J gene TRBJ2-5; 7 bases are shared with TRBD1. Trimming at V came to 2 bases and at J to 4 bases, leaving 11 bases not matched to a gene. The V gene's germline CDR1 is SGHTS and CDR2 YDEGEE. CDR3 length: 16 amino acids. Written as DNA, the CDR3 is TGTGCCAGCAGCTTCACCTGGACAGGCACAATAGAGACCCAGTACTTC. Protein: CASSFTWTGTIETQYF.

This clone appeared once. J is TRBJ2-7 and V is TRBV28; the match to TRBD1 covers 10 bases. V trimming: 3 bases; J trimming: 2 bases; junction bases outside the gene matches: 7. CDR1 is MDHEN and CDR2 is SYDVKM in the germline V gene. The CDR3 contains 16 residues. The CDR3 coding sequence is TGTGCCAGCAGTTTCATCGGGACAGGGGTCCCCTACGAGCAGTACTTC. This gives the protein CASSFIGTGVPYEQYF.

The chain joins TRBV7-3 to TRBJ1-1; possible D gene TRBD1, 6 bases. Germline CDR1 is SGHTA and CDR2 is FQGTGA. The CDR3 has 13 residues. V gave up 5 bases and J gave up 1 base, with 8 bases separating them. The CDR3 DNA reads as TGTGCCAGCAGCCAACAGGGGAACACTGAAGCTTTCTTT. This translates into CASSQQGNTEAFF.

V usage is TRBV9 and J usage is TRBJ2-5; TRBD2 matches 8 bases. This CDR3 contains 15 residues. CDR1 and CDR2 (germline): SGDLS, YYNGEE. With V trimmed by 0 bases and J by 6 bases, 7 bases remained unmatched. CDR3 DNA: TGTGCCAGCAGCGTAGGTCGGGAGGGCCTGAAGACCCAGTACTTC. Translating gives CASSVGREGLKTQYF.

The rearrangement joins TRBV28 to TRBJ1-5, with 8 bases that match TRBD1. Trimming cost V 4 bases and J 4 bases; bases outside gene matches: 3. CDR1 is MDHEN and CDR2 is SYDVKM in the germline V gene. The CDR3 totals 14 residues. The CDR3 sequence is CASSSGQVNQPQHF. For the CDR3, the DNA is TGTGCCAGCAGTTCGGGACAGGTTAATCAGCCCCAGCATTTT.

This sequence joins TRBV6-2 or TRBV6-3 and TRBJ1-5; D is undetermined. The V gene lost 6 bases and the J gene lost 4 bases, with 13 bases spanning the gap. The CDR3 sequence is 14 residues long. CDR1 and CDR2 from the germline V gene are MNHEY and SVGEGT. In DNA form, the CDR3 reads TGTGCCAGCAGCCTAGTTCCCGCTAATCAGCCCCAGCATTTT. It yields the protein CASSLVPANQPQHF.

The chain recombines TRBV5-4 with TRBJ1-1; D possibly corresponds to TRBD1 (6 bases). The CDR3 is 16 residues long. V lost 0 bases to trimming and J lost 5 bases, with 17 bases between them. From germline, CDR1 is SGHNT and CDR2 YYREEE (reference sequence). Here the CDR3 reads CASSLDFMPGDTEAFF. The CDR3 nucleotides are TGTGCCAGCAGCTTGGATTTTATGCCAGGGGATACTGAAGCTTTCTTT.

The chain uses TRBV19 and TRBJ2-7, with TRBD1 matching over 7 bases. The CDR3 has 13 residues. The ends lost 4 bases at V and 2 bases at J; junction bases unmatched: 2. CDR1 LNHDA and CDR2 SQIVND come from the germline V gene (reference sequence). CDR3 protein: CASSKDRTYEQYF. The CDR3 DNA reads as TGTGCCAGTAGTAAGGACAGGACCTACGAGCAGTACTTC. Using reference TRBV19 and TRBJ2-7 for the parts outside the CDR3, the full variable domain is DGGITQSPKYLFRKEGQNVTLSCEQNLNHDAMYWYRQDPGQGLRLIYYSQIVNDFQKGDIAEGYSVSREKKESFPLTVTSAQKNPTAFYLCASSKDRTYEQYFGPGTRLTVT.

The chain couples TRBV3-1 (or the pseudogene TRBV3-2) to TRBJ2-3, with 12 bases matching TRBD1. The CDR3 extends over 18 amino acids. V was clipped by 1 base and J by 2 bases; unmatched bases: 7. Germline-derived CDR1 and CDR2 are LGHDT and YNNKEL (reference sequence). The CDR3 DNA is TGTGCCAGCAGCCAAGTTTCCCCGGGACAGGGGGCCACAGATACGCAGTATTTT. As protein: CASSQVSPGQGATDTQYF.